This paragraph reports one T cell receptor beta chain. Its antigen is as yet unknown. This may arise from a read error, as a much more abundant clone is one base away. TRB rearrangements were amplified by multiplex PCR with BIOMED2 TRB-A/B primers. TCRdb re-called the multiplex PCR reads with MiXCR, one entry per CDR3 protein. The repertoire has fewer than 15,000 distinct CDR3 sequences, 25% to 30% of them found once; the top ten carry over 7%. TRB was amplified from approximately 250-500 ng of blood genomic DNA. This CDR3 spans 15 amino acids. Germline V gene data show CDR1 as LNHDA and CDR2 as SQIVND (reference sequence). This entry is derived from a study of T and B cells in COVID-19 patients. Study overall: Blood was sampled from COVID-19 patients who were either actively infected or recovered. Study results and limitations: Clonality of TRB repertoires was high in active COVID-19; recovery brought above-healthy diversity and richness. CD4+, regulatory T cell, CD8+ and sorted SARS-CoV-2-responsive or tetramer+ T cells were not yet sequenced.

The material sequenced was blood. The V call is TRBV19, the J call TRBJ1-2; the match to TRBD1 covers 7 bases. The source of this sequence is a human donor who had recovered from COVID-19. The CDR3 here is CASSGIAAGGGEQNF. CDR3 bases: TGTGCCAGTAGTGGGATAGCGGCAGGGGGTGGCGAGCAGAACTTC.